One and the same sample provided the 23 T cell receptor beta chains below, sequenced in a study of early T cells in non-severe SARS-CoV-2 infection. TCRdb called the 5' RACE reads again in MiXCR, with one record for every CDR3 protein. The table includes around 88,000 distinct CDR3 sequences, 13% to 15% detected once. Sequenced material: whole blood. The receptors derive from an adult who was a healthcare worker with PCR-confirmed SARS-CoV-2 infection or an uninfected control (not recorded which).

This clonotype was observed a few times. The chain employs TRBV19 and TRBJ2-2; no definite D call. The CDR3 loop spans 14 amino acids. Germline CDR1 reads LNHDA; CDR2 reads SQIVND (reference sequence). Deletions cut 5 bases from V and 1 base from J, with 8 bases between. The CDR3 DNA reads TGTGCCAGTAGTGCCCCGGGGAACACCGGGGAGCTGTTTTTT. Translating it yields CASSAPGNTGELFF. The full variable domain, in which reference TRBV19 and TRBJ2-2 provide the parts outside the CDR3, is DGGITQSPKYLFRKEGQNVTLSCEQNLNHDAMYWYRQDPGQGLRLIYYSQIVNDFQKGDIAEGYSVSREKKESFPLTVTSAQKNPTAFYLCASSAPGNTGELFFGEGSRLTVL.

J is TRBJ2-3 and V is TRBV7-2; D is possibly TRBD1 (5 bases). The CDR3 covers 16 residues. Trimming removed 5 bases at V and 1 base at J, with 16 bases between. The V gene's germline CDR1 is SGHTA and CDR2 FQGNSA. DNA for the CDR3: TGTGCCAGCAGCCCGCGACACAGCAGGGGCACAGATACGCAGTATTTT. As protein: CASSPRHSRGTDTQYF.

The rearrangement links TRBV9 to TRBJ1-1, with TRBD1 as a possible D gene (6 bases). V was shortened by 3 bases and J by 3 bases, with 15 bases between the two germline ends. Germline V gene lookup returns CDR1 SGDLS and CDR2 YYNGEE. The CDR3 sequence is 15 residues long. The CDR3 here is CASSAPGGVDTEAFF. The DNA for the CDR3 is TGTGCCAGCAGCGCCCCGGGGGGCGTTGACACTGAAGCTTTCTTT.

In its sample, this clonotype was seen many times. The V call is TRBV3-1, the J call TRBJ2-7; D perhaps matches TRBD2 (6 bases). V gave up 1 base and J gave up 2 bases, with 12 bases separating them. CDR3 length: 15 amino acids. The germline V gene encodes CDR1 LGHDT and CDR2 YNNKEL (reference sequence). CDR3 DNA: TGTGCCAGCAGCCAAGCAGCGGGCAAAACCTACGAGCAGTACTTC. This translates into CASSQAAGKTYEQYF.

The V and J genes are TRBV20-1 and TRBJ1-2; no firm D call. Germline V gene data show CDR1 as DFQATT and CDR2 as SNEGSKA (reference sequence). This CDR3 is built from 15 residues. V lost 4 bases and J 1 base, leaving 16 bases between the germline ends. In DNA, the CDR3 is TGCAGTGCTACCATTGGCCAGATACATAACTATGGCTACACCTTC. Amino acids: CSATIGQIHNYGYTF.

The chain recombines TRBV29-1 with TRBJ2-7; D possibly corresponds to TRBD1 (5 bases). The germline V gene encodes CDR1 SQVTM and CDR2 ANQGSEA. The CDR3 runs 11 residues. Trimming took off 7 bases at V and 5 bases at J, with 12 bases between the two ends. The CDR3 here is CSGTEGDEQYF. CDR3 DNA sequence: TGCAGCGGCACCGAAGGGGACGAGCAGTACTTC.

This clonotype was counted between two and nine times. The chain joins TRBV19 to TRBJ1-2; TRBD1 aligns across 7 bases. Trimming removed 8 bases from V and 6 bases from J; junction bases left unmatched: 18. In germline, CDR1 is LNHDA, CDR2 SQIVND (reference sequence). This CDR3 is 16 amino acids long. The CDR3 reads CASLGITSGTENGYTF. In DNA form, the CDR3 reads TGTGCCAGTTTAGGGATAACCTCCGGGACAGAGAATGGCTACACCTTC.

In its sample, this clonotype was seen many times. CDR3 loop: CASSYDRANTGELFF. In nucleotides, the CDR3 is TGTGCCAGCAGTTATGACAGGGCGAACACCGGGGAGCTGTTTTTT. The chain recombines TRBV13 with TRBJ2-2; 7 bases agree with TRBD1. V trimming: 6 bases; J trimming: 0 bases; junction bases outside the gene matches: 4. Germline lookup yields CDR1 PRHDT and CDR2 FYEKMQ (reference sequence). The CDR3 length is 15 residues. Looking up the rest from reference TRBV13 and TRBJ2-2 gives the full variable domain: AAGVIQSPRHLIKEKRETATLKCYPIPRHDTVYWYQQGPGQDPQFLISFYEKMQSDKGSIPDRFSAQQFSDYHSELNMSSLELGDSALYFCASSYDRANTGELFFGEGSRLTVL.

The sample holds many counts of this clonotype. CDR3 in amino acids: CASSVAGPQQPQHF. The CDR3 DNA follows: TGTGCCAGCAGCGTCGCAGGACCCCAACAGCCCCAGCATTTT. This chain connects TRBV5-6 to TRBJ1-5; D not resolved. The V end was cut by 4 bases, the J end by 7 bases, with 15 bases between. CDR1 and CDR2 (germline): SGHDT, YYEEEE. There are 14 residues in the CDR3.

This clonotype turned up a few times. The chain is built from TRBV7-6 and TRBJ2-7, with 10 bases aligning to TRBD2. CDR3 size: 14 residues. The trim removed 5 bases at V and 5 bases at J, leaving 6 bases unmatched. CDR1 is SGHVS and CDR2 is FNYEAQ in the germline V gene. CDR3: CASSPSGSFHEQYF. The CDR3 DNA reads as TGTGCCAGCAGCCCTAGCGGGAGTTTCCACGAGCAGTACTTC.

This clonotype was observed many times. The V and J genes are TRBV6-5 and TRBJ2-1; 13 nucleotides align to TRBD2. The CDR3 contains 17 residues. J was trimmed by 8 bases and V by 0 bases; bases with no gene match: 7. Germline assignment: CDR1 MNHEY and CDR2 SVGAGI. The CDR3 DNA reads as TGTGCCAGCAGTTACTCGAGTGGGACTAGCGGGAACGATGAGCAGTTCTTC. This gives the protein CASSYSSGTSGNDEQFF.

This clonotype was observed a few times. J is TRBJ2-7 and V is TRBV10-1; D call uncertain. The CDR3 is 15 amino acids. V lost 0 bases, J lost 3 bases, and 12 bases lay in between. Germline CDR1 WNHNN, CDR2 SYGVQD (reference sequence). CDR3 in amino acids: CASSESGTVGYEQYF. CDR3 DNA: TGCGCCAGCAGTGAGTCGGGTACAGTCGGCTACGAGCAGTACTTC.

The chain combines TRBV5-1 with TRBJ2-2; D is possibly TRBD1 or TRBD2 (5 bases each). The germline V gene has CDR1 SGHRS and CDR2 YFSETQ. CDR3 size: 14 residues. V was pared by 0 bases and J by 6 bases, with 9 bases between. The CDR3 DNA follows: TGCGCCAGCAGCTTGGGGGGACCCGCCGGGGAGCTGTTTTTT. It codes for CASSLGGPAGELFF.

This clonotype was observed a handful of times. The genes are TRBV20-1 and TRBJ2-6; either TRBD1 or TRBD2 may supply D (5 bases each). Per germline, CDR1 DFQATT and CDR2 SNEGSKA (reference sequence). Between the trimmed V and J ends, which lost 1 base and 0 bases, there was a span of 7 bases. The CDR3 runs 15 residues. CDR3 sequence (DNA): TGCAGTGCTAGAGGAGGGGTCTCTGGGGCCAACGTCCTGACTTTC. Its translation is CSARGGVSGANVLTF.

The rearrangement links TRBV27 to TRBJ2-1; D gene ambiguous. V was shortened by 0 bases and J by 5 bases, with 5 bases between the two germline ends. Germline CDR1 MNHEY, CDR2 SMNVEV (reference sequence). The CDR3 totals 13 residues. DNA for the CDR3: TGTGCCAGCAGTTTATCGTCCCACAATGAGCAGTTCTTC. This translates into CASSLSSHNEQFF.

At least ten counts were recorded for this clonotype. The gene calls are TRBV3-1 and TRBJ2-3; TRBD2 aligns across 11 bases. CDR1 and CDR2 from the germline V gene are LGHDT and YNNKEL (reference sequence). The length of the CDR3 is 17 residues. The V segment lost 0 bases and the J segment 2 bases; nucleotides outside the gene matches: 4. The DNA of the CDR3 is TGTGCCAGCAGCCAAGATAGCGGGAGGGCCATCACAGATACGCAGTATTTT. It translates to CASSQDSGRAITDTQYF.

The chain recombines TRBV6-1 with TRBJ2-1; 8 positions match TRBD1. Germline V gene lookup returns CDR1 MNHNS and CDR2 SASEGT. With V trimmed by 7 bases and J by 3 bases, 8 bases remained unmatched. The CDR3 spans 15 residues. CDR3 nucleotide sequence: TGTGCCAGCAAGGCACAGGGGGTCCTCTACAATGAGCAGTTCTTC. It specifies CASKAQGVLYNEQFF.

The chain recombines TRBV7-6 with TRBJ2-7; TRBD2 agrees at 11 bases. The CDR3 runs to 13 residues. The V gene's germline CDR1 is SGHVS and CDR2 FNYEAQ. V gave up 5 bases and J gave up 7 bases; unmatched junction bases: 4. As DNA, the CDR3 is TGTGCCAGCAGCAGTAGCGGGAGGGGTGAGCAGTACTTC. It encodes CASSSSGRGEQYF.

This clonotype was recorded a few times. The CDR3 DNA reads TGCGCCAGCAGCCCTGGACATAACAGCAATCAGCCCCAGCATTTT. The encoded protein is CASSPGHNSNQPQHF. The chain recombines TRBV5-1 with TRBJ1-5; D is possibly TRBD1 (5 bases). Per germline, CDR1 SGHRS and CDR2 YFSETQ. This CDR3 has 15 residues. With 4 bases removed from V and 1 base from J, the gap between germline ends came to 12 bases. The variable domain in full, with the rest retrieved from reference TRBV5-1 and TRBJ1-5, is KAGVTQTPRYLIKTRGQQVTLSCSPISGHRSVSWYQQTPGQGLQFLFEYFSETQRNKGNFPGRFSGRQFSNSRSEMNVSTLELGDSALYLCASSPGHNSNQPQHFGDGTRLSIL.

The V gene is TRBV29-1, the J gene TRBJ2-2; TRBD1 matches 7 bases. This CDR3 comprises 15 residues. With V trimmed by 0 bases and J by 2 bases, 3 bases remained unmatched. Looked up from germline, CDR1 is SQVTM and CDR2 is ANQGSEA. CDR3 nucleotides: TGCAGCGTTGAAGATGGGACAGCTAACACCGGGGAGCTGTTTTTT. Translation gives CSVEDGTANTGELFF.

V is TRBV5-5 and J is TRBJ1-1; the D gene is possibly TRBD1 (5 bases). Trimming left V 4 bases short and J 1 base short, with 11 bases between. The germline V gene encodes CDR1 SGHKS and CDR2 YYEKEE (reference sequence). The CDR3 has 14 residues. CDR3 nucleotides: TGTGCCAGCAGCCGTCCCGGGGGGAACACTGAAGCTTTCTTT. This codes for CASSRPGGNTEAFF.

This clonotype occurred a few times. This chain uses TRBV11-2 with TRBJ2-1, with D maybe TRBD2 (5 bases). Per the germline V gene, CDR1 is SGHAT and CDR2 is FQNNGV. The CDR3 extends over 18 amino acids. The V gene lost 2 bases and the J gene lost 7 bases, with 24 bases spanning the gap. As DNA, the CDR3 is TGTGCCAGCAGCTTAAATCGGGTAGCCCCTTTAGCGTGGAATGAGCAGTTCTTC. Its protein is CASSLNRVAPLAWNEQFF.

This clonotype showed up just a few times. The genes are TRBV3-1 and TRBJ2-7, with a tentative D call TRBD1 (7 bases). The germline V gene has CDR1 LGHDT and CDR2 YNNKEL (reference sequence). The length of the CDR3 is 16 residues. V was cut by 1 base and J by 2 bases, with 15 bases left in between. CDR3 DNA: TGTGCCAGCAGCCAAGGTCTGGCAGGGGGGACCTACGAGCAGTACTTC. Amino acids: CASSQGLAGGTYEQYF.